This T cell receptor beta chain was identified in a study of CD8 T cells in Susac syndrome. The germline V gene has CDR1 KGHDR and CDR2 SFDVKD. Trimming stripped 1 base from V and 2 bases from J, with 15 bases between. CDR3 length equals 17 residues. The RNA input was about 0.5 to 1 ug, and it was reverse transcribed with random hexamers. TCRdb passed the immunoSEQ multiplex PCR reads through MiXCR, listing each CDR3 protein once. Among about 280,000 distinct CDR3 sequences listed, roughly 84% were seen once. TEMRA cells underwent FACS enrichment and CD8+ and CD4+ T cells underwent negative isolation.

The clonotype originates from a human donor with multiple sclerosis. Sequences were obtained from CD8+ T cells from PBMCs. The gene calls are TRBV24-1 and TRBJ2-3; D might be TRBD1 (6 bases). CDR3 sequence (DNA): TGTGCCACCAGTGATTTTGAGGCAGGGGCTCACACAGATACGCAGTATTTT. Its protein is CATSDFEAGAHTDTQYF.